This T cell receptor beta chain was found in a study of T cells in Graves' hyperthyroidism and ophthalmopathy. CDR3 length: 13 amino acids. The germline V and J ends were trimmed by 3 bases and 8 bases, with 12 bases remaining between them. Germline CDR1 reads KGHDR; CDR2 reads SFDVKD. Amplified TCR beta CDR3 regions came from RNA transcripts. In the first-round RT-PCR of the TCR CDR3, the HTBI primer set was used. Via MiXCR, TCRdb re-called the multiplex PCR reads, giving one row per CDR3 protein. The sample contains 270,000 or so distinct CDR3 sequences, under 30% of which appear only once. This clonotype was observed many times.

V usage is TRBV24-1 and J usage is TRBJ1-2; D is ambiguous. Sequencing used blood. The sequence came from a man between 40 and 49 years old with Graves' hyperthyroidism that later progressed to Graves' ophthalmopathy. This CDR3 reads CATSDRRDEGYTF. The CDR3 bases are TGTGCCACCAGTGATAGAAGGGATGAGGGCTACACCTTC.